Following are 24 T cell receptor beta chains from one sample sequenced in a study of cytomegalovirus exposure and HLA in healthy donors. PCR amplification relied on 60 Vbeta primers (plus 13 Jbeta primers). Sequencing used immunoSEQ multiplex PCR; TCRdb keeps in-frame clones, though not all of them. The table shows 150,000 or so clones, with around 70% occurring only once. The sequenced sample was PBMCs. All receptors derive from a male donor in good health and CMV-seronegative.

V and J are TRBV4-1 and TRBJ1-6; maybe TRBD1 (6 bases). The CDR3 consists of 18 residues. Trimming pared 1 base from V and 7 bases from J, leaving 20 bases between. In germline, CDR1 is MGHRA, CDR2 YSYEKL. The CDR3: CASSQAWMAGVNNSPLHF. The CDR3 DNA follows: TGCGCCAGCAGCCAAGCTTGGATGGCAGGGGTTAACAATTCACCCCTCCACTTT.

This clone has a handful of counts. The V gene is TRBV30, the J gene TRBJ1-2, with 10 bases identical to TRBD1. The CDR3 consists of 14 residues. Trimming cost V 2 bases and J 8 bases; bases outside gene matches: 8. Germline loops: CDR1 GTSNPN, CDR2 SVGIG (reference sequence). The CDR3 reads CAWSSRDRGGGYTF. For the CDR3, the DNA is TGTGCCTGGAGTTCCCGGGACAGGGGAGGCGGCTACACCTTC. The variable domain in full, with the rest retrieved from reference TRBV30 and TRBJ1-2, is SQTIHQWPATLVQPVGSPLSLECTVEGTSNPNLYWYRQAAGRGLQLLFYSVGIGQISSEVPQNLSASRPQDRQFILSSKKLLLSDSGFYLCAWSSRDRGGGYTFGSGTRLTVV.

The rearrangement joins TRBV11-2 to TRBJ2-7; 10 nucleotides match TRBD1. The CDR3 consists of 13 residues. CDR1 SGHAT and CDR2 FQNNGV come from the germline V gene. With 5 bases clipped from V and 6 bases from J, the junction kept 4 bases outside the gene matches. The chain's CDR3 is CASSPRTGGEQYF. The CDR3 DNA follows: TGTGCCAGCAGCCCGAGGACAGGGGGCGAGCAGTACTTC.

The chain has TRBV7-9 and TRBJ1-3; 10 positions match TRBD1. In germline, CDR1 is SEHNR, CDR2 FQNEAQ (reference sequence). Germline trimming cut 5 bases from V and 5 bases from J; bases unmatched to any gene: 9. The CDR3 is 16 residues long. CDR3 amino acids: CASSLGGTGARNTIYF. The CDR3 DNA reads TGTGCCAGCAGCCTTGGTGGGACAGGGGCGAGAAACACCATATATTTT.

CDR3 amino acids: CASSPRGGGVKLYEQYF. The DNA for the CDR3 is TGTGCCAGCAGTCCACGAGGGGGAGGGGTGAAACTCTACGAGCAGTACTTC. The rearrangement uses TRBV28 and TRBJ2-7; weak D call: TRBD2 (7 bases). Germline assignment: CDR1 MDHEN and CDR2 SYDVKM. The CDR3 is 17 residues long. V dropped 5 bases and J dropped 3 bases, with 23 bases sitting between them.

The CDR3 here is CASVSEGVNQPQHF. Written as DNA, the CDR3 is TGTGCCAGCGTCTCGGAAGGGGTCAATCAGCCCCAGCATTTT. J is TRBJ1-5 and V is TRBV2, with D possibly TRBD1 on 5 matching bases. The germline V gene has CDR1 SNHLY and CDR2 FYNNEI. CDR3 length: 14 residues. V gave up 8 bases and J gave up 3 bases, with 14 bases separating them.

This chain joins TRBV7-2 and TRBJ2-2; TRBD1 agrees at 7 bases. From germline, CDR1 is SGHTA and CDR2 FQGNSA. The length of the CDR3 is 16 residues. Trimming removed 2 bases from V and 6 bases from J; junction bases left unmatched: 9. This CDR3 reads CASSLYKGAIPGELFF. The DNA of the CDR3 is TGTGCCAGCAGCTTATATAAGGGGGCGATCCCCGGGGAGCTGTTTTTT.

The V gene is TRBV19, the J gene TRBJ1-5; D is ambiguous. The CDR3 runs to 14 residues. The V gene lost 7 bases and the J gene lost 1 base, with 11 bases spanning the gap. CDR1 is LNHDA, CDR2 SQIVND, per germline (reference sequence). CDR3 in DNA: TGTGCCAGTATCGACATGCCCAGCAATCAGCCCCAGCATTTT. Amino acid sequence: CASIDMPSNQPQHF.

The chain joins TRBV7-8 to TRBJ2-7, with 10 bases aligning to TRBD2. The CDR3 is 15 amino acids. The germline V gene has CDR1 SGHVS and CDR2 FQNEAQ. With 5 bases clipped from V and 6 bases from J, the junction kept 10 bases outside the gene matches. CDR3 nucleotide sequence: TGTGCCAGCAGCAGGGGGCTAGCGGGAGAGTTCGAGCAGTACTTC. This sequence encodes CASSRGLAGEFEQYF.

J is TRBJ2-1 and V is TRBV28; 11 bases are a match to TRBD2. This CDR3 comprises 16 residues. Germline loops: CDR1 MDHEN, CDR2 SYDVKM. V was clipped by 6 bases and J by 7 bases; unmatched bases: 11. This chain's CDR3 is CASRNLLAGEGNEQFF. CDR3 sequence (DNA): TGTGCCAGCAGAAACTTACTAGCGGGAGAAGGTAATGAGCAGTTCTTC. The whole variable domain, remainder taken from reference TRBV28 and TRBJ2-1, is DVKVTQSSRYLVKRTGEKVFLECVQDMDHENMFWYRQDPGLGLRLIYFSYDVKMKEKGDIPEGYSVSREKKERFSLILESASTNQTSMYLCASRNLLAGEGNEQFFGPGTRLTVL.

The chain recombines TRBV5-4 with TRBJ2-7, with a tentative D call TRBD1 (6 bases). The CDR3 covers 14 residues. Germline loops: CDR1 SGHNT, CDR2 YYREEE (reference sequence). V shed 4 bases and J shed 1 base, with 12 bases lying between them. As DNA, the CDR3 is TGTGCCAGCAGCCGTGACAGGCTTTCCTACGAGCAGTACTTC. This codes for CASSRDRLSYEQYF. The full variable domain, rest sourced from reference TRBV5-4 and TRBJ2-7, is ETGVTQSPTHLIKTRGQQVTLRCSSQSGHNTVSWYQQALGQGPQFIFQYYREEENGRGNFPPRFSGLQFPNYSSELNVNALELDDSALYLCASSRDRLSYEQYFGPGTRLTVT.

The chain employs TRBV9 and TRBJ2-3; 7 positions match TRBD2. The CDR3 totals 18 residues. The V segment lost 0 bases and the J segment 0 bases; nucleotides outside the gene matches: 10. Germline assignment: CDR1 SGDLS and CDR2 YYNGEE. The CDR3 bases are TGTGCCAGCAGCGTAGGTCTAGCGGAGACCCCGAGCACAGATACGCAGTATTTT. It is translated as CASSVGLAETPSTDTQYF. The full variable domain, with the rest looked up from reference TRBV9 and TRBJ2-3, is DSGVTQTPKHLITATGQRVTLRCSPRSGDLSVYWYQQSLDQGLQFLIQYYNGEERAKGNILERFSAQQFPDLHSELNLSSLELGDSALYFCASSVGLAETPSTDTQYFGPGTRLTVL.

Only a few counts were recorded for this clone. This chain links TRBV28 with TRBJ1-5, with a possible D match to TRBD1 (6 bases). V was clipped by 5 bases and J by 1 base, with 15 bases between them. CDR1 and CDR2 (germline): MDHEN, SYDVKM. This CDR3 is 16 amino acids long. The CDR3 DNA is TGTGCCAGCAGTGTACAGGGACCTTCCAGCAATCAGCCCCAGCATTTT. It yields the protein CASSVQGPSSNQPQHF.

This sequence joins TRBV30 and TRBJ2-2, with 14 bases identical to TRBD2. CDR3 length equals 16 residues. V lost 1 base and J lost 7; bases outside the gene matches: 5. Germline V gene sequence: CDR1 GTSNPN, CDR2 SVGIG (reference sequence). CDR3 DNA: TGTGCCTGGAGTGGACTAGCGGGAGGGAGGGACGGGGAGCTGTTTTTT. Translating gives CAWSGLAGGRDGELFF.

The chain is built from TRBV7-2 and TRBJ2-1; unclear D gene. The germline CDR1 and CDR2 sequences are SGHTA and FQGNSA. V dropped 3 bases and J dropped 3 bases, with 12 bases sitting between them. The CDR3 has 15 amino acids. The CDR3 spells CASSFGFNDYNEQFF. As DNA, the CDR3 is TGTGCCAGCAGCTTCGGGTTTAACGACTACAATGAGCAGTTCTTC.

The rearrangement links TRBV19 to TRBJ1-5; 10 bases fit TRBD1. From germline, CDR1 is LNHDA and CDR2 SQIVND (reference sequence). The ends lost 6 bases at V and 2 bases at J; junction bases unmatched: 13. CDR3 length: 18 amino acids. The CDR3 nucleotides read TGTGCCAGTAGGATCCGGGACAGGGGACTTCCAGGCAATCAGCCCCAGCATTTT. Translating it yields CASRIRDRGLPGNQPQHF. Combining the CDR3 with reference TRBV19 and TRBJ1-5 gives the whole variable domain DGGITQSPKYLFRKEGQNVTLSCEQNLNHDAMYWYRQDPGQGLRLIYYSQIVNDFQKGDIAEGYSVSREKKESFPLTVTSAQKNPTAFYLCASRIRDRGLPGNQPQHFGDGTRLSIL.

This chain links TRBV9 with TRBJ1-1; a weak D match, TRBD1 (6 bases). V dropped 0 bases and J dropped 1 base, with 10 bases sitting between them. CDR1 and CDR2 from the germline V gene are SGDLS and YYNGEE. The CDR3 contains 15 residues. The CDR3 region has the DNA TGTGCCAGCAGCGTAGGGACACAGGGGAACACTGAAGCTTTCTTT. Translation: CASSVGTQGNTEAFF.

The V gene is TRBV5-1, the J gene TRBJ1-2, with 10 positions matching TRBD1. The CDR3 runs to 16 residues. CDR1 SGHRS and CDR2 YFSETQ come from the germline V gene. V trimming: 4 bases; J trimming: 6 bases; junction bases outside the gene matches: 12. The CDR3 here is CASSPGRTGGTHGYTF. CDR3 DNA sequence: TGCGCCAGCAGCCCGGGGAGGACAGGGGGGACCCATGGCTACACCTTC.

V and J are TRBV4-1 and TRBJ2-7, with D tentatively TRBD2 (6 bases). The ends were cut back, 4 bases at V and 3 bases at J, with 16 bases in the middle. CDR1 and CDR2 (germline): MGHRA, YSYEKL. CDR3 size: 15 residues. The CDR3 loop reads CASSLVFRRGYEQYF. DNA for the CDR3: TGCGCCAGCAGCCTCGTTTTTAGGAGGGGCTACGAGCAGTACTTC.

The V call is TRBV5-4, the J call TRBJ2-5, with D unclear. Germline-derived CDR1 and CDR2 are SGHNT and YYREEE (reference sequence). This CDR3 region has 13 residues. The ends were cut back, 0 bases at V and 5 bases at J, with 8 bases in the middle. This CDR3 is CASSLGGSETQYF. DNA of the CDR3: TGTGCCAGCAGCTTGGGAGGTTCGGAGACCCAGTACTTC.

The gene calls are TRBV2 and TRBJ2-5, with 8 bases fitting TRBD2. The germline gives CDR1 SNHLY, CDR2 FYNNEI. This CDR3 contains 14 residues. Trimming at V came to 3 bases and at J to 4 bases, leaving 4 bases not matched to a gene. CDR3 amino acids: CASSEHGRGETQYF. The CDR3 DNA is TGTGCCAGCAGTGAGCACGGGAGGGGAGAGACCCAGTACTTC.

The V call is TRBV11-2, the J call TRBJ2-7; tentative D call: TRBD1 (6 bases). V gave up 6 bases and J gave up 0 bases, with 12 bases separating them. The germline V gene has CDR1 SGHAT and CDR2 FQNNGV. There are 14 residues in the CDR3. This CDR3 reads CASRVGHSSYEQYF. DNA for the CDR3: TGTGCCAGCAGGGTGGGACACTCCTCCTACGAGCAGTACTTC.

The V call is TRBV7-9, the J call TRBJ1-2; 9 bases agree with TRBD1. CDR3 length: 14 residues. V lost 11 bases, J lost 0 bases, and 7 bases stayed unmatched. The germline gives CDR1 SEHNR, CDR2 FQNEAQ (reference sequence). DNA for the CDR3: TGTGCCGGGGAACAGGGGGCGACTAACTATGGCTACACCTTC. The encoded protein is CAGEQGATNYGYTF.

The chain couples TRBV28 to TRBJ1-5, with TRBD1 matching over 9 bases. The CDR3 sequence is 16 residues long. The J segment lost 6 bases and the V segment lost 5 bases, leaving 11 bases of the junction unmatched. In germline, CDR1 is MDHEN, CDR2 SYDVKM. Written as DNA, the CDR3 is TGTGCCAGCAGTCTCCGGGACAGGGCGGCGGGTCAGCCCCAGCATTTT. Translating gives CASSLRDRAAGQPQHF.